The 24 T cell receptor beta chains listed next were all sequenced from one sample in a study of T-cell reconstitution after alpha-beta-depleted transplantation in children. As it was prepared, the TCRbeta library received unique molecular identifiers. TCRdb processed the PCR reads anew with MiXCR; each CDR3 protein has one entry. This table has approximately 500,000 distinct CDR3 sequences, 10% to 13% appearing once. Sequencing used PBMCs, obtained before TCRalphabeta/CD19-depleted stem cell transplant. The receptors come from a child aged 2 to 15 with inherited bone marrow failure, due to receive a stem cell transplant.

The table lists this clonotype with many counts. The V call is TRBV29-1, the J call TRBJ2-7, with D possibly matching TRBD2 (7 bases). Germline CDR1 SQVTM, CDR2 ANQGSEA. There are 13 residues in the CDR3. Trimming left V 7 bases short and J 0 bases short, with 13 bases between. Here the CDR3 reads CSASGGLSYEQYF. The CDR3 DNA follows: TGCAGCGCATCGGGGGGCCTCTCCTACGAGCAGTACTTC.

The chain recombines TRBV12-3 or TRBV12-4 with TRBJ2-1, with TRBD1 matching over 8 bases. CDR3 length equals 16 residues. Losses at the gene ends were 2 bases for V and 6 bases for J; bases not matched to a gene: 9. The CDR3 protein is CASSLRGTGGGNEQFF. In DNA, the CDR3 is TGTGCCAGCAGTTTACGAGGGACAGGTGGGGGCAATGAGCAGTTCTTC.

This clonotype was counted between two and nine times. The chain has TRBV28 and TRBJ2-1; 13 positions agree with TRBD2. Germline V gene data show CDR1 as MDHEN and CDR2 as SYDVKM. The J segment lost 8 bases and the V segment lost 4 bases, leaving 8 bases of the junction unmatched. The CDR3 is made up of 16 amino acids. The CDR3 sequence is CASSSLFGLAGDEQFF. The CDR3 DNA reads TGTGCCAGCAGTTCCCTTTTTGGACTAGCGGGGGATGAGCAGTTCTTC. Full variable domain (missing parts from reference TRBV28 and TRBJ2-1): DVKVTQSSRYLVKRTGEKVFLECVQDMDHENMFWYRQDPGLGLRLIYFSYDVKMKEKGDIPEGYSVSREKKERFSLILESASTNQTSMYLCASSSLFGLAGDEQFFGPGTRLTVL.

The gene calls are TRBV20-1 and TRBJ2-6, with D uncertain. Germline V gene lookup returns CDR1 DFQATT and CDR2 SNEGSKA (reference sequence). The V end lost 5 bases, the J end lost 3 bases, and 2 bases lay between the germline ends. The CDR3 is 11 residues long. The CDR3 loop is CSAYGANVLTF. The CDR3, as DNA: TGCAGTGCTTATGGGGCCAACGTCCTGACTTTC.

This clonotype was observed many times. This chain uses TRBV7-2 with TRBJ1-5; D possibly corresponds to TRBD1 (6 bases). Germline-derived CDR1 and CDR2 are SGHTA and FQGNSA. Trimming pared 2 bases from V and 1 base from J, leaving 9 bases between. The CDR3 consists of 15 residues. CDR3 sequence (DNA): TGTGCCAGCAGCTTATCCAGGGGAAGCAATCAGCCCCAGCATTTT. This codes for CASSLSRGSNQPQHF.

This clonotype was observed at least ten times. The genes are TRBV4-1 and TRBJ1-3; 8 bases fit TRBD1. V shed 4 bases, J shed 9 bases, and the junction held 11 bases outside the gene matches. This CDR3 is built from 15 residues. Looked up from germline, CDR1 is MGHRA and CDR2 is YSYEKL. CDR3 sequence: CASSLEGQVEGTIYF. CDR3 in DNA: TGCGCCAGCAGCCTTGAGGGACAGGTGGAAGGCACCATATATTTT.

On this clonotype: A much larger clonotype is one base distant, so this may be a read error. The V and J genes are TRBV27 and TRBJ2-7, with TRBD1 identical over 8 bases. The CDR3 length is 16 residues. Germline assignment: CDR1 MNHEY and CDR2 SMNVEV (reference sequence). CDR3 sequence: CASSLFGTGGLYEQNF. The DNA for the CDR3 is TGTGCCAGCAGTTTATTCGGGACAGGAGGTTTATACGAGCAGAACTTC.

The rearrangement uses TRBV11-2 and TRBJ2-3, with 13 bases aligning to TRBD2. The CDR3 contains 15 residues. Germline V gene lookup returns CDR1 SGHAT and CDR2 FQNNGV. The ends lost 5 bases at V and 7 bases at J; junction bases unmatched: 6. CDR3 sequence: CASSRPGTSGNTQYF. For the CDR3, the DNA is TGTGCCAGCAGCCGTCCAGGGACTAGCGGGAATACGCAGTATTTT.

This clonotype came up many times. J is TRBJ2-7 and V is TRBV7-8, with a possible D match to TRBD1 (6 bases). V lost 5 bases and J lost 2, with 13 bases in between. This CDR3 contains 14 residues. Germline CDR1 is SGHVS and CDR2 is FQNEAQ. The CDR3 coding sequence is TGTGCCAGCAGCCATCGACAGGATCCCTACGAGCAGTACTTC. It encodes CASSHRQDPYEQYF.

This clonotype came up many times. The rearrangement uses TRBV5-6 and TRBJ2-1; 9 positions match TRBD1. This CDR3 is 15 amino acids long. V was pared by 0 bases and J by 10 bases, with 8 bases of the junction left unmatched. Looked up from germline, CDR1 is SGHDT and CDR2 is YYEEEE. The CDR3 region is CASSLDLGQGPEQFF. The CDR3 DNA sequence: TGTGCCAGCAGCTTGGATCTAGGACAGGGGCCCGAGCAGTTCTTC.

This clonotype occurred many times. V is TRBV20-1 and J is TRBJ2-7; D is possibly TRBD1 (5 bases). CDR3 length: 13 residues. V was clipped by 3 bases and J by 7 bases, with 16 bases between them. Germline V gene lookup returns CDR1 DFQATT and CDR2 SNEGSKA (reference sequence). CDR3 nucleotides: TGCAGTGCTAGGGAGACGACAGTCTCAGAGCAGTACTTC. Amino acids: CSARETTVSEQYF.

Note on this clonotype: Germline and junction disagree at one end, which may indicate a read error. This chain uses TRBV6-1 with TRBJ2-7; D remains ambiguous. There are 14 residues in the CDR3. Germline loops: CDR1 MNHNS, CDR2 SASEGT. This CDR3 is CAGSENIGSYEQYF. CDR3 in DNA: TGTGCCGGCAGTGAGAACATAGGGTCCTACGAGCAGTACTTC.

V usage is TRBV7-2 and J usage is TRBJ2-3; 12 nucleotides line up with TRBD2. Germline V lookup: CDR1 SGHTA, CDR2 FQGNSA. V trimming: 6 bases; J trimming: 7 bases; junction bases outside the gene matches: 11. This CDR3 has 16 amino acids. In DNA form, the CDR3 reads TGTGCCAGCAGTTTTGCCGGGCTAGCGGGGGGGTATACGCAGTATTTT. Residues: CASSFAGLAGGYTQYF.

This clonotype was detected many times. Here the CDR3 reads CATSVSEGTTDTQYF. CDR3 sequence (DNA): TGTGCCACCAGTGTATCAGAAGGGACCACAGATACGCAGTATTTT. V gene TRBV24-1 combines with J gene TRBJ2-3, with D perhaps being TRBD1 or TRBD2 (5 bases each). CDR1 and CDR2 (germline): KGHDR, SFDVKD. V was clipped by 5 bases and J by 2 bases, with 13 bases between them. The CDR3 is 15 amino acids.

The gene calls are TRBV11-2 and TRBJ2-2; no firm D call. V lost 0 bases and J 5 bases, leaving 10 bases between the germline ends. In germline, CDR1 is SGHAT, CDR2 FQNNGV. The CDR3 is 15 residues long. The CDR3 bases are TGTGCCAGCAGCTTAGAATCTAGATTGACCGGGGAGCTGTTTTTT. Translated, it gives CASSLESRLTGELFF.

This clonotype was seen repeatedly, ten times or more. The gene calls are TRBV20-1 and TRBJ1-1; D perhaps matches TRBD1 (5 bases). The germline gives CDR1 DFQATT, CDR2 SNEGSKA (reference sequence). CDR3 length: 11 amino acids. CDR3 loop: CRGVGGTEAFF. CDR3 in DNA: TGCAGGGGGGTGGGGGGCACTGAAGCTTTCTTT.

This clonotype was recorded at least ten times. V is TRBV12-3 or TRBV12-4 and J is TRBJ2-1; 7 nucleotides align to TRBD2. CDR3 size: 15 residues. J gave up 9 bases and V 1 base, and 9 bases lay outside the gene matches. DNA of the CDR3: TGTGCCAGCAGTTTAGATGGCGGGAGACTTGGTGAGCAGTTCTTC. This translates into CASSLDGGRLGEQFF.

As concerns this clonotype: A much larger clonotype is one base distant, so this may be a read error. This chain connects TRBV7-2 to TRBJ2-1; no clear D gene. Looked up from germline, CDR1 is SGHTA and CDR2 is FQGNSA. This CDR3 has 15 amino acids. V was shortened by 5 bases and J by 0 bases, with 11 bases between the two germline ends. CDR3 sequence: CASSEDPSSYNEQFF. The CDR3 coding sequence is TGTGCCAGCAGCGAGGACCCAAGCTCCTACAATGAGCAGTTCTTC.

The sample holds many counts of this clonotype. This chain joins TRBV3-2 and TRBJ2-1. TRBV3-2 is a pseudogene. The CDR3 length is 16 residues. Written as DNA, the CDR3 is TGTGCCAGCAGCCAATACGAGGCGAGAAACTACAATGAGCAGTTCTTC. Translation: CASSQYEARNYNEQFF.

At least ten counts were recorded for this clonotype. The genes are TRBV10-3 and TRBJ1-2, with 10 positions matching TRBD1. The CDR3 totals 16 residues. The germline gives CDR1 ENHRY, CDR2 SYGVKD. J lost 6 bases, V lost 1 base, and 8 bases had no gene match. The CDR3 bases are TGTGCCATCAGTGAGTTCCGGGACAGGGGTCGAGATGGCTACACCTTC. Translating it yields CAISEFRDRGRDGYTF.

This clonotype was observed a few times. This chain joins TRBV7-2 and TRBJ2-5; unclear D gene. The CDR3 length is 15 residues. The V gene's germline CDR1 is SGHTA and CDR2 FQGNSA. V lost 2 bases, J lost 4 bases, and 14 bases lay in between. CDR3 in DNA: TGTGCCAGCAGCTTATTGCAGAGGCCTGGAGAGACCCAGTACTTC. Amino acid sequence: CASSLLQRPGETQYF. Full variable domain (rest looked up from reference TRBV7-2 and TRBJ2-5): GAGVSQSPSNKVTEKGKDVELRCDPISGHTALYWYRQSLGQGLEFLIYFQGNSAPDKSGLPSDRFSAERTGGSVSTLTIQRTQQEDSAVYLCASSLLQRPGETQYFGPGTRLLVL.

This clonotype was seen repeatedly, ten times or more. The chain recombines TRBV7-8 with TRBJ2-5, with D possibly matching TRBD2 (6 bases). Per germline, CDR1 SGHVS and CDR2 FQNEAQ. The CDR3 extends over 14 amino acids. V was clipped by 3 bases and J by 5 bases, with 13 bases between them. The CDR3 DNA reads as TGTGCCAGCAGCTTTGGAGGGCCGTCCGAGACCCAGTACTTC. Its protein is CASSFGGPSETQYF.

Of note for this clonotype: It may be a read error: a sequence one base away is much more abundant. The CDR3 protein is CASSQDREISNQPQHF. CDR3 nucleotides: TGCGCCAGCAGCCAAGATCGGGAGATTAGCAATCAGCCCCAGCATTTT. V usage is TRBV4-3 and J usage is TRBJ1-5; D unclear. Deletions cut 0 bases from V and 0 bases from J, with 9 bases between. This CDR3 region has 16 residues. Germline V lookup: CDR1 LGHNA, CDR2 YSLEER.

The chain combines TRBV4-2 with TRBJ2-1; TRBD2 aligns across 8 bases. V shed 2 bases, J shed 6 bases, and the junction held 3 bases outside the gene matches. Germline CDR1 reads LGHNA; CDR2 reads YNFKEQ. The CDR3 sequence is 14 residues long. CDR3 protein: CASSQTGTSNEQFF. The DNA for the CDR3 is TGTGCCAGCAGCCAAACCGGGACTAGCAATGAGCAGTTCTTC.